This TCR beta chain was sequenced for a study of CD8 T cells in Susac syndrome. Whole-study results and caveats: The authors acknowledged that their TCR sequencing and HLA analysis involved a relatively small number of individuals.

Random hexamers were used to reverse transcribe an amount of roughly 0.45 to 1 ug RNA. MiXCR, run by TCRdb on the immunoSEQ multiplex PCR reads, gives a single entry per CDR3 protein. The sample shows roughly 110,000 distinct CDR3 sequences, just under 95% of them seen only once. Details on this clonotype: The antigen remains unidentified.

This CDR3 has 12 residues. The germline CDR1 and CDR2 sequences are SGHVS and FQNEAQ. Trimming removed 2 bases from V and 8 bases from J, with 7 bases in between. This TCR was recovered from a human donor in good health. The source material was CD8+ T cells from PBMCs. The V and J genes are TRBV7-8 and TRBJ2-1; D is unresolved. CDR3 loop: CASSLQKDEQFF. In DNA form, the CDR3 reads TGTGCCAGCAGCTTACAAAAGGATGAGCAGTTCTTC.